One sample yielded the 7 T cell receptor beta chains listed below, sequenced in a study of Graves' ophthalmopathy and Graves' hyperthyroidism. Amplified TCR beta CDR3 regions were obtained using RNA transcripts as template. Second-round multiplex PCR followed a first-round RT-PCR using HTBI primers. TCRdb reprocessed the multiplex PCR reads via MiXCR and lists one record per CDR3 protein. The repertoire holds some 240,000 distinct CDR3 sequences, 45% to 55% seen once, with roughly 45% in the top ten. Input material: peripheral blood. The source of these receptors is an adult man with Graves' ophthalmopathy.

This clonotype was recorded at least ten times. The J gene is TRBJ1-3, the V gene TRBV10-3; D may be TRBD1 (5 bases). The germline CDR1 and CDR2 sequences are ENHRY and SYGVKD. CDR3 length: 15 amino acids. V gave up 0 bases and J gave up 7 bases, with 13 bases separating them. The CDR3 is CAISESGVKKNTIYF. Written as DNA, the CDR3 is TGTGCCATCAGTGAGTCAGGGGTAAAGAAGAACACCATATATTTT.

The sample holds many counts of this clonotype. The rearrangement links TRBV25-1 to TRBJ2-7; tentative D call: TRBD1 (5 bases). Trimming pared 3 bases from V and 3 bases from J, leaving 12 bases between. Germline CDR1 is MGHDK and CDR2 is SYGVNS. The CDR3 is 14 residues long. The CDR3 region is CASSDRDIGYEQYF. CDR3 bases: TGTGCCAGCAGTGACAGGGATATTGGCTACGAGCAGTACTTC.

In the case of this clonotype: This may arise from a read error, as a much more abundant clone is one base away. This chain connects TRBV28 to TRBJ2-7; D may be TRBD1 or TRBD2 (5 bases each). Germline assignment: CDR1 MDHEN and CDR2 SYDVKM. The CDR3 length is 12 residues. CDR3 region: CASTIHGDELYF. The CDR3 coding sequence is TGTGCCAGCACCATCCACGGGGACGAGCTGTACTTC.

CDR3 bases: TGTGCCAGCAGCTTAGCGAGGGACAGGCCGCAGTCTACCTTC. Its protein is CASSLARDRPQSTF. V usage is TRBV7-9 and J usage is TRBJ1-2; TRBD1 matches at 8 bases. The CDR3 covers 14 residues. CDR1 and CDR2 (germline): SEHNR, FQNEAQ (reference sequence). After removal of 0 bases from V and 14 bases from J, the junction contained 11 bases not matched to a gene.

The table lists this clonotype with many counts. The V and J genes are TRBV29-1 and TRBJ1-3; D unresolved. Trimming pared 6 bases from V and 2 bases from J, leaving 17 bases between. Per germline, CDR1 SQVTM and CDR2 ANQGSEA. The CDR3 sequence is 15 residues long. The DNA of the CDR3 is TGCAGCGTGGACCCAGGTGAGGGAGCTGGAAACACCATATATTTT. As protein: CSVDPGEGAGNTIYF. The entire variable domain, with the rest obtained from reference TRBV29-1 and TRBJ1-3, is as follows: SAVISQKPSRDICQRGTSLTIQCQVDSQVTMMFWYRQQPGQSLTLIATANQGSEATYESGFVIDKFPISRPNLTFSTLTVSNMSPEDSSIYLCSVDPGEGAGNTIYFGEGSWLTVV.

The chain joins TRBV20-1 to TRBJ2-7; weak D call: TRBD1 (5 bases). Trimming shortened V by 0 bases and J by 7 bases, and 13 bases separated the two germline ends. The CDR3 spans 13 residues. Germline values: CDR1 DFQATT, CDR2 SNEGSKA (reference sequence). DNA of the CDR3: TGCAGTGCTAGAGAGTGGGGCCGGCAGGAGCAGTACTTC. Translating gives CSAREWGRQEQYF.

This clonotype showed up just a few times. For the CDR3, the DNA is TGTGCCAGCAGTACAGACCGTTATAGCAATCAGCCCCAGCATTTT. Translating gives CASSTDRYSNQPQHF. V usage is TRBV2 and J usage is TRBJ1-5; the D is unclear. The CDR3 covers 15 residues. In germline, CDR1 is SNHLY, CDR2 FYNNEI. V lost 5 bases and J 0 bases, leaving 11 bases between the germline ends.